This T cell receptor (beta chain) is from a study of immune evolution from preneoplasia to lung adenocarcinoma. Whole-study findings and limits: Top clone frequencies peaked in normal lung, apparently declining through invasive adenocarcinoma.

Histologic diagnosis was independently verified by two lung pathologists. Clones were sequenced by immunoSEQ multiplex PCR, and TCRdb holds only the in-frame ones, with some missing. The sample holds around 6,400 clones, roughly 85% seen once. Notes on this clone: What it binds is not known.

Sequenced: FFPE invasive lung adenocarcinoma tissue. The source of this sequence is a person aged 50-69 years with lung adenocarcinoma.

The CDR3 here is CASSRVGEKGNEQFF. CDR3 nucleotides: TGTGCCAGCAGTAGAGTGGGGGAAAAAGGCAATGAGCAGTTCTTC. The genes are TRBV28 and TRBJ2-1; D is perhaps TRBD1 or TRBD2 (5 bases each). Germline values: CDR1 MDHEN, CDR2 SYDVKM. The CDR3 runs to 15 residues. Trimming pared 5 bases from V and 6 bases from J, leaving 17 bases between. Looking up the rest from reference TRBV28 and TRBJ2-1 gives the full variable domain: DVKVTQSSRYLVKRTGEKVFLECVQDMDHENMFWYRQDPGLGLRLIYFSYDVKMKEKGDIPEGYSVSREKKERFSLILESASTNQTSMYLCASSRVGEKGNEQFFGPGTRLTVL.